Sequencing of this T cell receptor beta chain was carried out in a study of shared clonotypes between healthy human individuals. Method: immunoSEQ multiplex PCR; TCRdb's copy keeps in-frame clones and lacks some. The sample carries approximately 2.5 million clones, more than 90% recorded once. This CDR3 spans 16 amino acids. Per the germline V gene, CDR1 is SGHRS and CDR2 is YFSETQ. Trimming cost V 4 bases and J 0 bases, with 13 bases left between them. The chain employs TRBV5-1 and TRBJ2-2; D is unclear. Sample: naive CD4+ T cells sorted from blood. Subset: CD45RA+ positively selected. This TCR was recovered from a man aged 18 to 29 in good health. The CDR3 loop is CASSLWGISNTGELFF. DNA for the CDR3: TGCGCCAGCAGCCTTTGGGGTATATCGAACACCGGGGAGCTGTTTTTT.